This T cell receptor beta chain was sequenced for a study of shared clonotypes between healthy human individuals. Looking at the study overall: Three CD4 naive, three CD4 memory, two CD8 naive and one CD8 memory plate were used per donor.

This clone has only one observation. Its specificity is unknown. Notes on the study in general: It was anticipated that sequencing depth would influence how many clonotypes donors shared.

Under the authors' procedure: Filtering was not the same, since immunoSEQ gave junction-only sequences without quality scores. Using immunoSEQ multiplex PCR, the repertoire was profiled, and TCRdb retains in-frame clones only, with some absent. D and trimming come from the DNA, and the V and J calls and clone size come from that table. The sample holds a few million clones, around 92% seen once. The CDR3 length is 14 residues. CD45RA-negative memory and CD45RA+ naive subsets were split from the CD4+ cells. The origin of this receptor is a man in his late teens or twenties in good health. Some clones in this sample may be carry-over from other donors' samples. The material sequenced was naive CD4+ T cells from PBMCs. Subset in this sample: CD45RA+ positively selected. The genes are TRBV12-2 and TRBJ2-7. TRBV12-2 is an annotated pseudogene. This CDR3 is CASRSGTNTYEQYF. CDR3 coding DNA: TGTGCAAGTCGCTCCGGGACCAATACCTACGAGCAGTACTTC.